The 5 T cell receptor beta chains in this list originate from one sample, sequenced in a study of T cell clones after liver transplantation. Produced via immunoSEQ multiplex PCR; TCRdb's table is partial and in-frame only. The profile shows around 100,000 clones, 75% to 90% of them singletons. Sequencing was performed on CD4+ T cells from blood, taken before liver transplant. The receptors shown here come from a human donor who received a liver transplant.

The chain carries TRBV7-9 and TRBJ2-3, with D tentatively TRBD1 or TRBD2 (5 bases each). The length of the CDR3 is 16 residues. CDR1 SEHNR and CDR2 FQNEAQ come from the germline V gene (reference sequence). The V gene lost 1 base and the J gene lost 6 bases, with 17 bases spanning the gap. DNA for the CDR3: TGTGCCAGCAGCTTAGGTCGGGACGTTCCGGGCGATACGCAGTATTTT. Its translation is CASSLGRDVPGDTQYF. Using reference TRBV7-9 and TRBJ2-3 for the parts outside the CDR3, the full variable domain is DTGVSQNPRHKITKRGQNVTFRCDPISEHNRLYWYRQTLGQGPEFLTYFQNEAQLEKSRLLSDRFSAERPKGSFSTLEIQRTEQGDSAMYLCASSLGRDVPGDTQYFGPGTRLTVL.

CDR3 loop: CASSPTGTLVMNTEAFF. In DNA, the CDR3 is TGTGCCAGCAGCCCTACCGGGACACTCGTCATGAACACTGAAGCTTTCTTT. This chain uses TRBV11-2 with TRBJ1-1, with a possible D match to TRBD1 (6 bases). CDR1 SGHAT and CDR2 FQNNGV come from the germline V gene. This CDR3 is 17 amino acids long. V was pared by 5 bases and J by 0 bases, with 19 bases between.

V gene TRBV19 combines with J gene TRBJ2-5, with 9 positions matching TRBD1. Germline V gives CDR1 LNHDA, CDR2 SQIVND (reference sequence). CDR3 length equals 15 residues. The V gene end was trimmed by 6 bases and the J gene end by 1 base; junction bases not matched to a gene: 6. For the CDR3, the DNA is TGTGCCAGTAGCCAGGACAGGGGCCCCCAAGAGACCCAGTACTTC. The encoded protein is CASSQDRGPQETQYF.

The chain has TRBV29-1 and TRBJ2-2; the D gene is possibly TRBD1 (5 bases). Per germline, CDR1 SQVTM and CDR2 ANQGSEA. V shed 4 bases and J shed 2 bases, with 14 bases lying between them. The CDR3 consists of 15 residues. Here the CDR3 DNA reads TGCAGCGTTGGTGTTTCGACAGCCAACACCGGGGAGCTGTTTTTT. Its translation is CSVGVSTANTGELFF.

The J gene is TRBJ1-3, the V gene TRBV7-3, with no clear D. Between the trimmed V and J ends, which lost 1 base and 4 bases, there was a span of 5 bases. The CDR3 totals 13 residues. From germline, CDR1 is SGHTA and CDR2 FQGTGA. The CDR3 DNA reads TGTGCCAGCAGCTTAATTCGCGGAAACACCATATATTTT. Its translation is CASSLIRGNTIYF.